Below, one TCR beta chain is given with its context. Germline values: CDR1 MNHNS, CDR2 SASEGT. The V end was cut by 6 bases, the J end by 7 bases, with 10 bases between. This CDR3 contains 11 residues. This specimen belongs to a study of hypomethylating agent response in myelodysplastic syndrome. Study at large: Donors were myelodysplastic syndrome patients: 2 female, eight to ten male.

TCRdb's table, derived via immunoSEQ multiplex PCR, lists solely in-frame clones and lacks some. Of more than 3,500 clones in the sample, roughly four fifths were seen once. The gene calls are TRBV6-1 and TRBJ2-7; D is undetermined. The sequenced sample was bone marrow, obtained before or after starting hypomethylating agent treatment for myelodysplastic syndrome (not recorded which). This receptor was obtained from a human donor with myelodysplastic syndrome. CDR3 DNA sequence: TGTGCCAGCAGGGATGGACGGGAGCAGTACTTC. Translating gives CASRDGREQYF.